The source of this TCR beta chain is a study of immune heterogeneity within non-small cell lung tumors. Multiplex PCR amplified TCR beta CDR3 with 32 V and 13 J primers. Each CDR3 protein is one row after TCRdb ran MiXCR on the multiplex PCR reads. Of some 6,100 distinct CDR3 sequences listed, around 20% are singletons. General study results and limits: Local tumor mutational burden and local T-cell repertoire clonality showed a moderate significant correlation, R about 0.3. T-cell receptor beta clonotypes at high frequency differed largely between individual patients. There were identical dominant CDR3 beta clonotypes recurring across tumor sites within a patient, together with site-unique high-frequency clones.

This CDR3 has 13 amino acids. Germline trimming cut 0 bases from V and 5 bases from J; bases unmatched to any gene: 4. Germline V lookup: CDR1 DFQATT, CDR2 SNEGSKA (reference sequence). As template, the study used bulk tumor genomic DNA at 500 to 750 ng per sample. During surgery, several far-apart biopsies were obtained from every primary tumor. The cohort was untreated, with newly diagnosed non-small cell lung cancer undergoing curative surgery. Donors comprised surgical patients with newly diagnosed non-small cell lung cancer, operated on with curative intent. This clonotype is termed medium-sized. Its antigen is not identified.

This sequence was found in a female donor with non-small cell lung cancer. What was sequenced was lung tumor tissue. The chain employs TRBV20-1 and TRBJ2-7; 7 positions agree with TRBD1. The chain's CDR3 is CSARDPRGNEQYF. DNA for the CDR3: TGCAGTGCTAGAGATCCCAGGGGGAACGAGCAGTACTTC.